The 30 T cell receptor beta chains reported below all come from one sample, sequenced in a study of T cells after yellow fever vaccination. TCRdb re-analysed the 5' RACE reads in MiXCR, keeping a single row per CDR3 protein. The sample shows 150,000 to 200,000 distinct CDR3 sequences, approximately 10% of them seen only once. This material consisted of CD8+ T cells sorted from PBMCs, taken 15 days after the yellow fever booster vaccination. These receptors all come from a man aged 18 to 29 who received the YFV17D yellow fever vaccine.

The table lists this clonotype with many counts. This CDR3 is CASSGGSYEQYF. The CDR3 region has the DNA TGTGCCAGCAGCGGGGGGTCCTACGAGCAGTACTTC. V and J are TRBV7-9 and TRBJ2-7; D perhaps matches TRBD2 (6 bases). This CDR3 has 12 residues. Between the trimmed V and J ends, which lost 5 bases and 1 base, there was a span of 6 bases. Germline lookup yields CDR1 SEHNR and CDR2 FQNEAQ (reference sequence).

This clonotype has a handful of counts. The chain links TRBV11-2 to TRBJ2-1; TRBD2 agrees at 8 bases. Germline loops: CDR1 SGHAT, CDR2 FQNNGV. The CDR3 has 12 amino acids. After removal of 7 bases from V and 16 bases from J, the junction contained 12 bases not matched to a gene. As DNA, the CDR3 is TGTGCCAGCATACCTCCGGGGGGGAAGGTATTCTTC. Its protein product is CASIPPGGKVFF.

This clonotype was detected a few times. The chain couples TRBV5-1 to TRBJ1-4; D unresolved. Germline V gene data show CDR1 as SGHRS and CDR2 as YFSETQ. The V end lost 0 bases, the J end lost 3 bases, and 3 bases lay between the germline ends. The length of the CDR3 is 13 residues. CDR3: CASSLGANEKLFF. DNA of the CDR3: TGCGCCAGCAGCTTGGGCGCTAATGAAAAACTGTTTTTT.

This clonotype has a handful of counts. CDR3 in amino acids: CSAGPIPEAFF. CDR3 sequence (DNA): TGCAGCGCAGGGCCGATACCTGAAGCTTTCTTT. The V gene is TRBV29-1, the J gene TRBJ1-1; possibly TRBD1 for D (5 bases). The ends were cut back, 7 bases at V and 6 bases at J, with 12 bases in the middle. This CDR3 contains 11 residues. Per germline, CDR1 SQVTM and CDR2 ANQGSEA.

V is TRBV4-1 and J is TRBJ1-2, with D unresolved. The CDR3 has 14 amino acids. From germline, CDR1 is MGHRA and CDR2 YSYEKL. V lost 0 bases and J 4 bases, leaving 9 bases between the germline ends. CDR3 in amino acids: CASSQEGGFYGYTF. The CDR3 bases are TGCGCCAGCAGCCAAGAGGGCGGGTTCTATGGCTACACCTTC.

This chain uses TRBV29-1 with TRBJ2-3; no clear D. Germline V CDR1 and CDR2: SQVTM, ANQGSEA. Trimming shortened V by 3 bases and J by 4 bases, and 5 bases separated the two germline ends. The CDR3 has 11 residues. CDR3 region: CSVDPPDTQYF. As DNA, the CDR3 is TGCAGCGTTGACCCCCCAGATACGCAGTATTTT.

This clonotype came up a few times. The V and J genes are TRBV9 and TRBJ2-5; 9 bases align to TRBD1. The CDR3 is 16 amino acids. With 0 bases clipped from V and 3 bases from J, the junction kept 6 bases outside the gene matches. Germline V gene data show CDR1 as SGDLS and CDR2 as YYNGEE. This chain's CDR3 is CASSVAGQGREETQYF. CDR3 sequence (DNA): TGTGCCAGCAGCGTAGCGGGACAGGGCCGGGAAGAGACCCAGTACTTC.

This clonotype was detected a few times. This sequence joins TRBV7-6 and TRBJ1-1, with 8 bases lining up with TRBD1. Trimming removed 4 bases from V and 4 bases from J; junction bases left unmatched: 5. Germline V CDR1 and CDR2: SGHVS, FNYEAQ. The CDR3 loop spans 14 amino acids. CDR3 nucleotide sequence: TGTGCCAGCAGCTCCGACAGGGGTCCCACTGAAGCTTTCTTT. This sequence encodes CASSSDRGPTEAFF.

This clonotype came up many times. V and J are TRBV10-1 and TRBJ2-1; 10 nucleotides match TRBD2. The trim removed 0 bases at V and 9 bases at J, leaving 8 bases unmatched. The CDR3 totals 16 residues. Germline V gene data show CDR1 as WNHNN and CDR2 as SYGVQD (reference sequence). CDR3 in DNA: TGCGCCAGCAGTGAGTCCCGGAGCGGGGGGGTTGGTGAGCAGTTCTTC. Its translation is CASSESRSGGVGEQFF.

This clonotype occurred a few times. The chain links TRBV3-1 to TRBJ1-4; D might be TRBD1 (5 bases). The CDR3 length is 16 residues. The V and J ends lost 4 bases and 2 bases respectively, with 14 bases between them. Germline assignment: CDR1 LGHDT and CDR2 YNNKEL (reference sequence). In DNA, the CDR3 is TGTGCCAGCAGCCGAACCAGGGTGGGGACTAATGAAAAACTGTTTTTT. It is translated as CASSRTRVGTNEKLFF.

This clonotype was seen a handful of times. CDR3 amino acids: CASSFGRLMDTQYF. The CDR3 region has the DNA TGTGCCAGCAGCTTCGGCAGACTTATGGATACGCAGTATTTT. The chain is built from TRBV11-2 and TRBJ2-3; D remains ambiguous. Germline V gene lookup returns CDR1 SGHAT and CDR2 FQNNGV. This CDR3 spans 14 amino acids. V lost 3 bases to trimming and J lost 6 bases, with 13 bases between them. Looking up the rest from reference TRBV11-2 and TRBJ2-3 gives the full variable domain: EAGVAQSPRYKIIEKRQSVAFWCNPISGHATLYWYQQILGQGPKLLIQFQNNGVVDDSQLPKDRFSAERLKGVDSTLKIQPAKLEDSAVYLCASSFGRLMDTQYFGPGTRLTVL.

The chain couples TRBV12-3 or TRBV12-4 to TRBJ2-7, with D maybe TRBD2 (5 bases). The CDR3 covers 13 residues. Trimming took 9 bases from V and 2 from J, leaving 14 bases between them. The CDR3 region is CARTGVSPYEQYF. CDR3 in DNA: TGTGCCAGGACCGGGGTCAGCCCCTACGAGCAGTACTTC.

This clonotype has only a few counts. This chain connects TRBV6-2 or TRBV6-3 to TRBJ2-3, with 9 bases aligning to TRBD2. After removal of 0 bases from V and 3 bases from J, the junction contained 13 bases not matched to a gene. The germline CDR1 and CDR2 sequences are MNHEY and SVGEGT. The CDR3 totals 19 residues. The DNA of the CDR3 is TGTGCCAGCAGTTACTCGACGATTCGGGCTAGCGGGGAAACAGATACGCAGTATTTT. This gives the protein CASSYSTIRASGETDTQYF.

This clonotype was detected a few times. The V gene is TRBV30, the J gene TRBJ1-2; no clear D gene. V was shortened by 0 bases and J by 7 bases, with 6 bases between the two germline ends. There are 11 residues in the CDR3. CDR1 GTSNPN and CDR2 SVGIG come from the germline V gene (reference sequence). The CDR3 DNA follows: TGTGCCTGGAGTGTCGGGGTTGGCTACACCTTC. This codes for CAWSVGVGYTF.

There are many counts of this clonotype. The chain carries TRBV6-5 and TRBJ2-2; weak D call: TRBD1 (5 bases). Germline CDR1 is MNHEY and CDR2 is SVGAGI. The V end was cut by 6 bases, the J end by 6 bases, with 11 bases between. The CDR3 runs 13 residues. The CDR3 coding sequence is TGTGCCAGCAGCTACCAGGGTCCCGGGGAGCTGTTTTTT. Encoded protein: CASSYQGPGELFF.

The chain recombines TRBV4-1 with TRBJ2-7; TRBD2 agrees at 8 bases. This CDR3 is built from 19 residues. Germline assignment: CDR1 MGHRA and CDR2 YSYEKL. With 0 bases clipped from V and 2 bases from J, the junction kept 15 bases outside the gene matches. DNA of the CDR3: TGCGCCAGCAGCCAAGATTCACACATTAGCGGGGATTACCCCTACGAGCAGTACGTC. This encodes CASSQDSHISGDYPYEQYV.

This clonotype was seen a handful of times. This chain uses TRBV27 with TRBJ2-3, with D tentatively TRBD1 (6 bases). Trimming cost V 0 bases and J 4 bases, with 17 bases left between them. Germline loops: CDR1 MNHEY, CDR2 SMNVEV (reference sequence). There are 17 residues in the CDR3. CDR3 in DNA: TGTGCCAGCAGTTTATCCGATACAGGGCGAACACCAGATACGCAGTATTTT. This encodes CASSLSDTGRTPDTQYF.

This clonotype was counted only a few times. The chain combines TRBV7-6 with TRBJ2-7; TRBD2 agrees at 8 bases. Germline V lookup: CDR1 SGHVS, CDR2 FNYEAQ. The ends lost 5 bases at V and 0 bases at J; junction bases unmatched: 9. The CDR3 spans 16 residues. For the CDR3, the DNA is TGTGCCAGCAGCCGGGGGGGGCAGCGCGGCTCCTACGAGCAGTACGTC. This gives the protein CASSRGGQRGSYEQYV.

This clonotype was seen only a few times. The rearrangement links TRBV5-6 to TRBJ2-1; D gene uncertain. Looked up from germline, CDR1 is SGHDT and CDR2 is YYEEEE. Trimming took 2 bases from V and 6 from J, leaving 15 bases between them. The CDR3 runs to 15 residues. CDR3 nucleotides: TGTGCCAGCAGCTTCGGAGACGCACCCATCAATGAGCAGTTCTTC. Translating it yields CASSFGDAPINEQFF.

This clonotype was observed a few times. The chain employs TRBV7-6 and TRBJ2-7, with 8 nucleotides matching TRBD1. Germline V lookup: CDR1 SGHVS, CDR2 FNYEAQ. Trimming took 5 bases from V and 1 from J; bases not matched to a gene: 4. This CDR3 has 14 residues. The CDR3 DNA follows: TGTGCCAGCAGCCTGGGACAGGAGTCCTACGAGCAGTACTTC. Encoded protein: CASSLGQESYEQYF.

V and J are TRBV10-1 and TRBJ2-2, with D perhaps assigned TRBD1 or TRBD2 (5 bases each). The germline V gene encodes CDR1 WNHNN and CDR2 SYGVQD (reference sequence). The CDR3 has 17 residues. Trimming left V 4 bases short and J 4 bases short, with 19 bases between. CDR3 sequence: CASSAKIGAARTGELFF. For the CDR3, the DNA is TGCGCCAGCAGTGCGAAAATCGGGGCTGCTCGCACCGGGGAGCTGTTTTTT.

V and J are TRBV7-9 and TRBJ2-3; 11 bases match TRBD2. With 4 bases clipped from V and 2 bases from J, the junction kept 17 bases outside the gene matches. The CDR3 totals 20 residues. Germline loops: CDR1 SEHNR, CDR2 FQNEAQ (reference sequence). The CDR3 spells CASSSLGDASGGPYTDTQYF. DNA for the CDR3: TGTGCCAGCAGCTCCCTGGGCGATGCTAGCGGGGGGCCGTACACAGATACGCAGTATTTT.

The V gene is TRBV9, the J gene TRBJ1-5, with D perhaps TRBD1 (5 bases). Trimming shortened V by 0 bases and J by 5 bases, and 12 bases separated the two germline ends. CDR1 and CDR2 from the germline V gene are SGDLS and YYNGEE. CDR3 length: 15 amino acids. The chain's CDR3 is CASSVGGLGHQPQHF. The CDR3 bases are TGTGCCAGCAGCGTAGGAGGGTTGGGACATCAGCCCCAGCATTTT.

This clonotype was counted only a few times. V usage is TRBV24-1 and J usage is TRBJ1-1; D possibly corresponds to TRBD1 (5 bases). From germline, CDR1 is KGHDR and CDR2 SFDVKD. The CDR3 sequence is 13 residues long. V was pared by 7 bases and J by 4 bases, with 12 bases between. The CDR3 sequence is CATRDAGGTEAFF. The CDR3 DNA is TGTGCCACCAGGGACGCGGGGGGCACTGAAGCTTTCTTT.

This clonotype appeared a few times. The CDR3 DNA reads as TGTGCCAGTAGTAATGGCGGGGGGCCCCAAGAGACCCAGTACTTC. Translation: CASSNGGGPQETQYF. The chain recombines TRBV19 with TRBJ2-5, with 8 bases matching TRBD2. This CDR3 region has 15 residues. CDR1 is LNHDA, CDR2 SQIVND, per germline (reference sequence). V trimming: 4 bases; J trimming: 1 base; junction bases outside the gene matches: 5.

In its sample, this clonotype was seen a few times. The CDR3: CASTLGRGQNEQFF. Written as DNA, the CDR3 is TGCGCCAGCACCCTAGGGAGGGGGCAGAATGAGCAGTTCTTC. The chain uses TRBV4-3 and TRBJ2-1; D is perhaps TRBD1 or TRBD2 (7 bases each). Germline V CDR1 and CDR2: LGHNA, YSLEER. V lost 7 bases to trimming and J lost 7 bases, with 17 bases between them. The CDR3 is made up of 14 amino acids.

This clonotype was detected only a few times. The chain employs TRBV7-9 and TRBJ2-4; maybe TRBD2 (5 bases). The CDR3 totals 20 residues. V lost 3 bases and J lost 1, with 25 bases in between. From germline, CDR1 is SEHNR and CDR2 FQNEAQ (reference sequence). The CDR3 DNA is TGTGCCAGCAGCTTGTCGCGGGTCGAACACCGGGGATTTGCCAAAAACATTCAGTACTTC. It translates to CASSLSRVEHRGFAKNIQYF.

The chain links TRBV5-5 to TRBJ2-5, with 11 positions matching TRBD2. CDR1 is SGHKS and CDR2 is YYEKEE in the germline V gene (reference sequence). The length of the CDR3 is 18 residues. The J segment lost 2 bases and the V segment lost 0 bases, leaving 9 bases of the junction unmatched. CDR3 protein: CASSLATGTSGEQETQYF. CDR3 nucleotide sequence: TGTGCCAGCAGCTTGGCGACGGGGACTAGCGGAGAACAAGAGACCCAGTACTTC.

This clonotype turned up a few times. The rearrangement links TRBV12-3 or TRBV12-4 to TRBJ1-2; D possibly corresponds to TRBD1 (5 bases). The CDR3 runs 14 residues. V dropped 6 bases and J dropped 6 bases, with 17 bases sitting between them. CDR3 residues: CASSPVGAADGYTF. For the CDR3, the DNA is TGTGCCAGCAGCCCAGTTGGGGCCGCGGATGGCTACACCTTC.

The V call is TRBV29-1, the J call TRBJ2-7; no firm D call. Germline CDR1 and CDR2: SQVTM and ANQGSEA. V was trimmed by 7 bases and J by 3 bases, leaving 22 bases between them. CDR3 length: 15 residues. CDR3 in DNA: TGCAGCGGGCGCGCTTGGACGGCCGGCCGCTACGAGCAGTACTTC. This codes for CSGRAWTAGRYEQYF.